This TCR beta chain appears in the sequencing data of a study of blood T cell repertoires in COVID-19 (dated by TCRdb to about 2020). About the study as a whole: Collaborator samples came from the United States, Italy and Spain and covered acute and convalescent phases of COVID-19. The material from the prospective study consisted of cDNA or gDNA derived from T cells, B-cell-depleted T cells, or PBMCs. Deeply sampled blood TCRbeta repertoires from subjects exposed to, actively infected with, or recovered from COVID-19 were included in the dataset. The repertoires were released in a freely available public database meant as a resource for research on the immune response to SARS-CoV-2. The samples were drawn from the first 160 participants of the ongoing ImmuneRACE study and from some 1,300 subjects provided by 6 global collaborators. Nearly every sample came with metadata listing a de-identified subject ID, COVID-19 status, age in years and sex. Where available, HLA class I and class II types were taken from metadata supplied by the sample provider and were not determined by assay-based typing. The paper as a whole reports these results and caveats: The amount of clinical and demographic metadata varied by source and participant and was provided uncurated.

TCRbeta CDR3 regions were amplified from genomic DNA by means of the immunoSEQ Assay, a bias-controlled multiplex PCR. In the source study's methods: Nucleated cell counts per sample were estimated from amplification of reference gene primers within the assay. To quantify the absolute abundance of each unique TCRbeta CDR3 rearrangement, sequence reads were collapsed and filtered. Productive Simpson clonality was computed per sample as the square root of Simpson's diversity index over productive rearrangements. TCRdb took this table from immuneACCESS and kept in-frame rearrangements with V and J called. Such tables lack part of the clones; where checked against another copy, unresolved V genes explain under half of the gap, and the rest is unexplained. V, J and clone size are those of that table, while D and trimming were read from the DNA. Within this sample are approximately 250,000 clones, with approximately 83% of them counted one time only. The top ten clones comprise 7.4% of the sample.

Each collaborating institution followed its own protocols to collect whole blood in K2EDTA tubes. For TCRbeta analysis, collaborators shipped samples as frozen whole blood, isolated PBMCs, or DNA extracted from either of those sample types. Regarding this clone: Its recognized antigen is unknown. Per-base qualities were not stored, and no clone one base away is much larger.

The source material was peripheral blood. The TCR sequence derives from a woman aged 45-59 years with acute or convalescent COVID-19.

CDR3 protein: CASSLWGQGPLYEQYF. The bases read TGTGCCAGCAGTTTATGGGGACAGGGTCCCCTCTACGAGCAGTACTTC. The sequence links TRBV28 to TRBJ2-7; 9 bases in the junction line up with TRBD1. Here V drops 0 bases and J drops 3 bases, and the junction holds 6 bases not matched to any gene. The CDR1 and CDR2 encoded by the germline V gene are MDHEN and SYDVKM. The CDR3, from cysteine to phenylalanine, totals 16 residues. The CDR3 DNA has 48 bases and is translated from base 1.